This paragraph reports one TCR beta chain. Its antigen is still unknown. Assay used: immunoSEQ multiplex PCR; TCRdb lists only in-frame clones, some missing. The sample includes under 95,000 clones, about nine tenths seen only once; the top ten take less than 2.5%. V was cut by 5 bases and J by 0 bases, with 16 bases left in between. The CDR3 covers 17 residues. Germline CDR1 and CDR2: MNHEY and SMNVEV (reference sequence). The data belong to a study of T cell responses to AZD1222 COVID-19 vaccine. The wider study: Both about-4-week and about-12-week second-dose recipients were combined. Findings of the study overall: Among the donors, most were white British and more were female, and clonal diversity was possibly underestimated.

The gene calls are TRBV27 and TRBJ2-2; D might be TRBD2 (6 bases). Material: peripheral blood, obtained on day 0 of AZD1222 vaccination. The receptor was isolated from an adult in good health. Here the CDR3 DNA reads TGTGCCAGCAGTCCCCTCGGGGCGGGGCCGAACACCGGGGAGCTGTTTTTT. Translated: CASSPLGAGPNTGELFF.